Each of the 4 T cell receptor beta chains below was sequenced from the same sample in a study of blood T cell repertoires in COVID-19. Some clones are missing from TCRdb's copy, which holds only in-frame ones; the method was immunoSEQ multiplex PCR. The sample carries 130,000 or so clones, about nine tenths recorded once. The specimen sequenced was peripheral blood. The receptors here all came from a man in his fifties with active COVID-19.

This clone turned up a few times. The chain employs TRBV11-3 and TRBJ2-1; D is perhaps TRBD1 or TRBD2 (8 bases each). Germline CDR1 SGHNT, CDR2 YENEEA. The germline V and J ends were trimmed by 5 bases and 7 bases, with 18 bases remaining between them. The CDR3 extends over 15 amino acids. The CDR3 loop reads CASSIGQGLGNEQFF. In DNA, the CDR3 is TGTGCCAGCAGCATAGGACAGGGACTAGGAAATGAGCAGTTCTTC.

The gene calls are TRBV6-6 and TRBJ1-6; 9 nucleotides agree with TRBD1. V lost 5 bases, J lost 5 bases, and 7 bases stayed unmatched. The CDR3 contains 16 residues. The germline V gene encodes CDR1 MNHNY and CDR2 SVGAGI (reference sequence). CDR3 sequence (DNA): TGTGCCAGCAGTCCACGACAGGGGGGAAATAATTCACCCCTCCACTTT. Translation gives CASSPRQGGNNSPLHF.

The chain's CDR3 is CASTLQGGPYEQYF. The DNA for the CDR3 is TGTGCCAGCACCCTACAGGGGGGGCCTTACGAGCAGTACTTC. The chain is built from TRBV6-5 and TRBJ2-7, with D perhaps matching TRBD1 (8 bases). V lost 7 bases, J lost 4 bases, and 17 bases lay in between. The CDR3 is 14 amino acids. Germline V gives CDR1 MNHEY, CDR2 SVGAGI.

The gene calls are TRBV9 and TRBJ2-3, with TRBD2 matching 7 bases. V lost 0 bases to trimming and J lost 0 bases; unmatched junction nucleotides: 4. CDR1 and CDR2 (germline): SGDLS, YYNGEE. The length of the CDR3 is 16 residues. DNA for the CDR3: TGTGCCAGCAGCGTAGGTCGAGCGGGGAGCACAGATACGCAGTATTTT. Translating it yields CASSVGRAGSTDTQYF.